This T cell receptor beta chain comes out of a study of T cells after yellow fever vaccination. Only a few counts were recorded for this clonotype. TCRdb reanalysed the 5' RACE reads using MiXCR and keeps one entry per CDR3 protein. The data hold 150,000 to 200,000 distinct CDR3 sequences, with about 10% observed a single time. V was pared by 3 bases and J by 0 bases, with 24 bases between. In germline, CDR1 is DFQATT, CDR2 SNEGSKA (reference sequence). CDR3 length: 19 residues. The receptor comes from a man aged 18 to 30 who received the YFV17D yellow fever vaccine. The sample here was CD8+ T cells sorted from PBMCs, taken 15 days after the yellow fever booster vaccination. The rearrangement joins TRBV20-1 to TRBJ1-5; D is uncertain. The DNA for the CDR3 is TGCAGTGCTAGGAACTTTCTGGCCACCACTATATATAGCAATCAGCCCCAGCATTTT. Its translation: CSARNFLATTIYSNQPQHF.